The rows below give T cell receptor beta chains drawn from one sample of a study of glioma-infiltrating T cells after dendritic cell vaccination. Sequenced by immunoSEQ multiplex PCR; TCRdb stores in-frame clones only, minus some. This sample has fewer than 70,000 clones, with about 85% found just once. The sample was blood, taken after dendritic cell vaccination. The receptors stem from a human donor with glioblastoma. Both conserved end residues are part of each CDR3. The order of the fields is CDR3 DNA, CDR3 protein, J gene, D gene, clone size, V gene. A D gene is named only where the DNA matches it firmly. Expanded clones are given a class, and other clones once, few, many or no size at all.

CDR3nt: TGTGCCAGCAGCCCTTACTCCGGGACTGCCGGAAACACCATATATTTT
CDR3aa: CASSPYSGTAGNTIYF
j_gene: TRBJ1-3
d_gene: -
abundance: once
v_gene: TRBV7-6

CDR3nt: TGTGCCAGCAGCTTAGCGGGGAACAGGGGGCTTTTCGATGGCTACACCTTC
CDR3aa: CASSLAGNRGLFDGYTF
j_gene: TRBJ1-2
d_gene: TRBD1
abundance: -
v_gene: TRBV7-9

CDR3nt: TGTGCCAGCAGCGTAGATAGCGGGAAGACCCAGTACTTC
CDR3aa: CASSVDSGKTQYF
j_gene: TRBJ2-5
d_gene: TRBD2
abundance: -
v_gene: TRBV9

CDR3nt: TGTGCCAGCAGGAACTTGGACAGTAACTATGGCTACACCTTC
CDR3aa: CASRNLDSNYGYTF
j_gene: TRBJ1-2
d_gene: -
abundance: -
v_gene: TRBV27

CDR3nt: TGTGCCAGCAGTGAGGGAGGGACTAGCGATCAAGAGACCCAGTACTTC
CDR3aa: CASSEGGTSDQETQYF
j_gene: TRBJ2-5
d_gene: TRBD2
abundance: -
v_gene: TRBV25-1

CDR3nt: TGTGCCAGCAGCCAAGAAAGGCGGGTAGCTTTCTTT
CDR3aa: CASSQERRVAFF
j_gene: TRBJ1-1
d_gene: -
abundance: -
v_gene: TRBV4-2

CDR3nt: TGCGCCAGCAGCCAGCAGGTTACTTCCTACAATGAGCAGTTCTTC
CDR3aa: CASSQQVTSYNEQFF
j_gene: TRBJ2-1
d_gene: -
abundance: -
v_gene: TRBV4-1

CDR3nt: TGTGCCAGCAGCTTATGGGGGGGGGAGAACACTGAAGCTTTCTTT
CDR3aa: CASSLWGGENTEAFF
j_gene: TRBJ1-1
d_gene: -
abundance: -
v_gene: TRBV7-2

CDR3nt: TGTGCCAGTGGGCAGTCCGGACTGTATAGCAATCAGCCCCAGCATTTT
CDR3aa: CASGQSGLYSNQPQHF
j_gene: TRBJ1-5
d_gene: -
abundance: -
v_gene: TRBV19

CDR3nt: TGTGCCAGTAGGTGGACAGGGCGAGACAATGAGCAGTTCTTC
CDR3aa: CASRWTGRDNEQFF
j_gene: TRBJ2-1
d_gene: TRBD1
abundance: few
v_gene: TRBV19

CDR3nt: TGTGCCAGCAGTTACTCGAGTCTACAAGAGACCCAGTACTTC
CDR3aa: CASSYSSLQETQYF
j_gene: TRBJ2-5
d_gene: -
abundance: -
v_gene: TRBV6-5

CDR3nt: TGTGCCAGCTCACCACCGACTAGCGGGGGGCCGTGGCAAGAGACCCAGTACTTC
CDR3aa: CASSPPTSGGPWQETQYF
j_gene: TRBJ2-5
d_gene: TRBD2
abundance: -
v_gene: TRBV18

CDR3nt: TGTGCCAGCAGCTTACAGGGCCCCACTGAAGCTTTCTTT
CDR3aa: CASSLQGPTEAFF
j_gene: TRBJ1-1
d_gene: -
abundance: few
v_gene: TRBV7-9

CDR3nt: TGTGCCAGCAGTGAATCTTGGGACAGGGGTAATGAGCAGTTCTTC
CDR3aa: CASSESWDRGNEQFF
j_gene: TRBJ2-1
d_gene: TRBD1
abundance: -
v_gene: TRBV25-1

CDR3nt: TGTGCCAGCAGCGTATCCAGGGTAGGCTACGAGCAGTACTTC
CDR3aa: CASSVSRVGYEQYF
j_gene: TRBJ2-7
d_gene: -
abundance: -
v_gene: TRBV9

CDR3nt: TGTGCCAGCAGCCGTCGGGGATCTGGGGCCAACGTCCTGACTTTC
CDR3aa: CASSRRGSGANVLTF
j_gene: TRBJ2-6
d_gene: -
abundance: once
v_gene: TRBV6-5

CDR3nt: TGTGCCAGCCCGACGCCGGACAGGAACACTGAAGCTTTCTTT
CDR3aa: CASPTPDRNTEAFF
j_gene: TRBJ1-1
d_gene: -
abundance: -
v_gene: TRBV6-5

CDR3nt: TGTGCCAGCAGCAGCGGGACGGCGGGAGGCTACACCTTC
CDR3aa: CASSSGTAGGYTF
j_gene: TRBJ1-2
d_gene: -
abundance: -
v_gene: TRBV19

CDR3nt: TGTGCCAGCAGTCAGCGACAGTACCCTAGGTTACGGCCATACGAGCAGTACTTC
CDR3aa: CASSQRQYPRLRPYEQYF
j_gene: TRBJ2-7
d_gene: -
abundance: -
v_gene: TRBV28

CDR3nt: TGTGCCAGCAGAGACAATAATGAAGCTTTCTTT
CDR3aa: CASRDNNEAFF
j_gene: TRBJ1-1
d_gene: -
abundance: -
v_gene: TRBV2

CDR3nt: TGTGCCAGCAGCTTAAACCGCGGGGGGCGAAACAATGAGCAGTTCTTC
CDR3aa: CASSLNRGGRNNEQFF
j_gene: TRBJ2-1
d_gene: TRBD2
abundance: -
v_gene: TRBV7-6

CDR3nt: TGTGGCTCACAGGGCGGGTCCTACGAGCAGTACTTC
CDR3aa: CGSQGGSYEQYF
j_gene: TRBJ2-7
d_gene: -
abundance: -
v_gene: TRBV28

CDR3nt: TGTGCCAGCAGCGCCGGACAGGGCACCTACTGCACCTTC
CDR3aa: CASSAGQGTYCTF
j_gene: TRBJ1-2
d_gene: TRBD1
abundance: -
v_gene: TRBV7-2

CDR3nt: TGTGCCAGCGCACCGGGACACGGCTACGAGCAGTACTTC
CDR3aa: CASAPGHGYEQYF
j_gene: TRBJ2-7
d_gene: -
abundance: -
v_gene: TRBV4-2

CDR3nt: TGCGCCAGCAGCTCCGACAGGGGGCTTTCCTACGAGCAGTACTTC
CDR3aa: CASSSDRGLSYEQYF
j_gene: TRBJ2-7
d_gene: TRBD1
abundance: -
v_gene: TRBV5-1

CDR3nt: TGCGCCAGCAGCCAAGACGGGTTAGCGGGGGGGACCGGGGAGCTGTTTTTT
CDR3aa: CASSQDGLAGGTGELFF
j_gene: TRBJ2-2
d_gene: TRBD2
abundance: -
v_gene: TRBV4-3

CDR3nt: TGTGCCAGTAGTATTTCGAGGGGGCCTGGAAACACCATATATTTT
CDR3aa: CASSISRGPGNTIYF
j_gene: TRBJ1-3
d_gene: TRBD1
abundance: -
v_gene: TRBV19

CDR3nt: TGTGCCAGCAGCCGCGAAACTGAAGCTTTCTTT
CDR3aa: CASSRETEAFF
j_gene: TRBJ1-1
d_gene: -
abundance: -
v_gene: TRBV7-9

CDR3nt: TGCGCCAGCAGTGAAGACAGGGTGGAAGAGACCCAGTACTTC
CDR3aa: CASSEDRVEETQYF
j_gene: TRBJ2-5
d_gene: TRBD1
abundance: -
v_gene: TRBV10-1

CDR3nt: TGTGCCAGCAGCATCAGGGTACAATCTGGAAACACCATATATTTT
CDR3aa: CASSIRVQSGNTIYF
j_gene: TRBJ1-3
d_gene: -
abundance: few
v_gene: TRBV7-2

CDR3nt: TGCGCCAGCAGCAACCCTGACAGATCTAACTATGGCTACACCTTC
CDR3aa: CASSNPDRSNYGYTF
j_gene: TRBJ1-2
d_gene: -
abundance: -
v_gene: TRBV5-1

CDR3nt: TGTGCCAGCGGGCAGCAGAATCAGCCCCAGCATTTT
CDR3aa: CASGQQNQPQHF
j_gene: TRBJ1-5
d_gene: -
abundance: -
v_gene: TRBV2

CDR3nt: TGTGCCAGCAGCGGCCCGGGGACTAGCGGGGGGGCCACTGGGGCCAACGTCCTGACTTTC
CDR3aa: CASSGPGTSGGATGANVLTF
j_gene: TRBJ2-6
d_gene: TRBD2
abundance: -
v_gene: TRBV9

CDR3nt: TGTGCAAGTCGCGCCCGGGACAGGGGGCTGAGGACTGAAGCTTTCTTT
CDR3aa: CASRARDRGLRTEAFF
j_gene: TRBJ1-1
d_gene: -
abundance: -
v_gene: TRBV12-2

CDR3nt: TGTGCCACGGAAGGGAGGGCGTTTACTGAAGCTTTCTTT
CDR3aa: CATEGRAFTEAFF
j_gene: TRBJ1-1
d_gene: -
abundance: -
v_gene: TRBV28

CDR3nt: TGTGCCAGCGGAGGGGCGCGTGAAGAGACCCAGTACTTC
CDR3aa: CASGGAREETQYF
j_gene: TRBJ2-5
d_gene: -
abundance: -
v_gene: TRBV6-1